This TCR beta chain was found in a study of shared clonotypes between healthy human individuals. Broader study findings: What limited the represented genetic and exposure-history diversity was the small number of donors. Across a handful of donors, naive CD4 shared 4.5% to 6%, naive CD8 around 3.5%, memory CD4 2.3%, memory CD8 0.4% to 0.5%.

Healthy adults negative for HIV, lacking recent acute infections or vaccinations, served as donors. Notes on this clone: Its antigen is not known.

Clones were sequenced by immunoSEQ multiplex PCR, and TCRdb holds only the in-frame ones, with some missing. The repertoire has about 1.5 million clones, roughly 96% of them found once; the top ten carry 1% to 1.5%. Germline-derived CDR1 and CDR2 are LNHDA and SQIVND (reference sequence). This CDR3 is built from 16 residues. V lost 10 bases and J lost 5; bases outside the gene matches: 14. The receptor's source is a man between 25 and 39 years old in good health. The sequenced sample was naive CD4+ T cells sorted from blood. Subset of the sample: CD45RA+ positively selected. J is TRBJ2-2 and V is TRBV19, with 9 bases lining up with TRBD2. The CDR3 spells CATTEIAGAPTGELFF. The CDR3 bases are TGTGCCACCACCGAGATAGCGGGAGCCCCAACCGGGGAGCTGTTTTTT.